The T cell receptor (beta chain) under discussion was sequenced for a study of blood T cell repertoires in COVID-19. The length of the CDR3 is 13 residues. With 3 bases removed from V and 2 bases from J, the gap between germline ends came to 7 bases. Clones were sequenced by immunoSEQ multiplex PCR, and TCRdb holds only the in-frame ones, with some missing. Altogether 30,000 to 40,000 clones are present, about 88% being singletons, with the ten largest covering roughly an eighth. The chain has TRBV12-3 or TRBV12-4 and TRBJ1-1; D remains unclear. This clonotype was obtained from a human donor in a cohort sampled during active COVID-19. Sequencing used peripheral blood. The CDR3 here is CASSLAFNTEAFF. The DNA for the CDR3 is TGTGCCAGCAGTTTGGCCTTTAACACTGAAGCTTTCTTT.